The present T cell receptor (beta chain) was sequenced within a study of T cell changes during pregnancy in multiple sclerosis. TCRdb's copy holds only in-frame clones and misses some; the assay was immunoSEQ multiplex PCR. The sample gives 10,000 to 13,000 clones, roughly 89% of which show up once; 4.5% to 6% is in the top ten. Looked up from germline, CDR1 is SGHTA and CDR2 is FQGTGA. V was cut by 0 bases and J by 2 bases, with 9 bases left in between. This CDR3 is built from 15 residues. The source was CD8+ T cells from peripheral blood mononuclear cells, collected in the first trimester of pregnancy. The source of this sequence is a female donor in good health, enrolled as a control in a pregnancy study. The V gene is TRBV7-3, the J gene TRBJ2-3; tentative D call: TRBD2 (6 bases). The CDR3, as DNA: TGTGCCAGCAGCTTAACTAGCGGACCCACAGATACGCAGTATTTT. Amino acids: CASSLTSGPTDTQYF.